These 4 T cell receptor beta chains were sequenced from one sample in a study of shared T cell receptors in the human thymus. The method was immunoSEQ multiplex PCR; TCRdb's version includes in-frame clones alone and lacks a portion of them. The table shows roughly 700,000 clones, with roughly 90% occurring only once. This sample was shared with a second study, whose subject was human thymus T cells.

The sequenced material came from thymocytes. All receptors come from a boy under three years old with a congenital heart defect.

V usage is TRBV11-2 and J usage is TRBJ2-3; TRBD2 matches 11 bases. CDR3 length equals 16 residues. Trimming took 4 bases from V and 1 from J; bases not matched to a gene: 4. Germline CDR1 reads SGHAT; CDR2 reads FQNNGV. This CDR3 reads CASSCHSGRGTDTQYF. DNA of the CDR3: TGTGCCAGCAGCTGCCATAGCGGGAGGGGCACAGATACGCAGTATTTT. The variable domain in full, with the rest retrieved from reference TRBV11-2 and TRBJ2-3, is EAGVAQSPRYKIIEKRQSVAFWCNPISGHATLYWYQQILGQGPKLLIQFQNNGVVDDSQLPKDRFSAERLKGVDSTLKIQPAKLEDSAVYLCASSCHSGRGTDTQYFGPGTRLTVL.

The chain joins TRBV7-2 to TRBJ2-7, with 9 positions matching TRBD2. Trimming cost V 4 bases and J 3 bases; bases outside gene matches: 10. The germline gives CDR1 SGHTA, CDR2 FQGNSA. The CDR3 contains 16 residues. Here the CDR3 reads CASSSGAAGGHYEQYF. DNA of the CDR3: TGTGCCAGCAGCTCGGGGGCAGCGGGAGGACACTACGAGCAGTACTTC.

V gene TRBV27 combines with J gene TRBJ2-5, with TRBD1 as a possible D gene (5 bases). The CDR3 loop spans 17 amino acids. Germline loops: CDR1 MNHEY, CDR2 SMNVEV (reference sequence). The V end lost 2 bases, the J end lost 3 bases, and 19 bases lay between the germline ends. The CDR3 region is CASSLKGERFREETQYF. The CDR3 DNA reads as TGTGCCAGCAGTTTAAAAGGGGAAAGGTTTAGGGAAGAGACCCAGTACTTC.

In this sample, this clone turned up a few times. V usage is TRBV7-9 and J usage is TRBJ2-2, with D perhaps TRBD2 (6 bases). Germline-derived CDR1 and CDR2 are SEHNR and FQNEAQ (reference sequence). This CDR3 has 13 amino acids. V gave up 6 bases and J gave up 10 bases, with 15 bases separating them. The CDR3 protein is CASRGTPREELFF. The CDR3 nucleotides are TGTGCCAGCAGAGGGACTCCTCGAGAGGAGCTGTTTTTT.